This T cell receptor (beta chain) was observed in a study of T cells in Graves' hyperthyroidism and ophthalmopathy. The CDR3 extends over 15 amino acids. V lost 4 bases and J lost 0, with 13 bases in between. The V gene's germline CDR1 is SGHAT and CDR2 FQNNGV. Amplification of TCR beta CDR3 regions was performed using RNA transcripts as template. The TCR CDR3 was amplified in a first-round RT-PCR using the HTBI primer set. In TCRdb, the multiplex PCR reads were re-called with MiXCR into one record per CDR3 protein. Found here are over 250,000 distinct CDR3 sequences, 25% to 30% of them singletons; the top ten hold about 30%. This clonotype was counted ten times or more.

V gene TRBV11-2 combines with J gene TRBJ2-7; maybe TRBD2 (6 bases). The specimen was blood. The origin of this receptor is a man in his forties with Graves' hyperthyroidism that later progressed to Graves' ophthalmopathy. CDR3 DNA: TGTGCCAGCAGCTACAGCGGGCGGGACTCCTACGAGCAGTACTTC. The encoded protein is CASSYSGRDSYEQYF.